Each of the 5 T cell receptor beta chains below was sequenced from the same sample in a study of CD8+ T cells in alopecia areata. RNA extraction was followed by reverse transcription into cDNA, which acted as the sequencing template. The protocol was immunoSEQ multiplex PCR, while the TCRdb copy is restricted to in-frame clones and leaves out a portion. The data show approximately 120,000 clones, roughly 55% seen once. Treatment meaning: oral pan-JAK inhibitor, 5-10 mg twice daily. The sequenced sample was CD4+ T cells sorted from blood, obtained at week 4, from a patient treated with tofacitinib. These receptors all come from a human donor with alopecia areata.

This clone was counted ten times or more. This chain connects TRBV11-2 to TRBJ2-7, with 8 bases that match TRBD2. Germline V CDR1 and CDR2: SGHAT, FQNNGV. The CDR3 is 17 amino acids. Trimming at V came to 1 base and at J to 2 bases, leaving 10 bases not matched to a gene. The CDR3 sequence: CASSLGASGLLTYEQYF. The CDR3 DNA reads TGTGCCAGCAGCTTAGGGGCTAGCGGGTTGCTTACCTACGAGCAGTACTTC.

The chain joins TRBV4-2 to TRBJ2-1, with TRBD2 matching 8 bases. The CDR3 consists of 16 residues. Germline CDR1 reads LGHNA; CDR2 reads YNFKEQ. Trimming at V came to 4 bases and at J to 3 bases, leaving 8 bases not matched to a gene. The CDR3, as DNA: TGTGCCAGCAGCCCCGGGGGGGAGCATATCTACAATGAGCAGTTCTTC. This codes for CASSPGGEHIYNEQFF.

The chain carries TRBV30 and TRBJ2-3; the D gene is possibly TRBD2 (5 bases). Trimming cost V 2 bases and J 4 bases, with 16 bases left between them. There are 15 residues in the CDR3. From germline, CDR1 is GTSNPN and CDR2 SVGIG (reference sequence). In DNA form, the CDR3 reads TGTGCCTGGAGTCTCGGCGGGTCACCCGCAGATACGCAGTATTTT. This encodes CAWSLGGSPADTQYF.

The rearrangement joins TRBV10-3 to TRBJ2-5; D perhaps matches TRBD2 (6 bases). V shed 6 bases and J shed 0 bases, with 11 bases lying between them. Germline lookup yields CDR1 ENHRY and CDR2 SYGVKD. The CDR3 totals 14 residues. CDR3 protein: CAISLRLDQETQYF. CDR3 sequence (DNA): TGTGCCATCAGCCTACGACTAGACCAAGAGACCCAGTACTTC.

V gene TRBV2 combines with J gene TRBJ2-5; 8 bases are a match to TRBD2. V shed 4 bases and J 2 bases; nucleotides not matched to a gene: 3. Looked up from germline, CDR1 is SNHLY and CDR2 is FYNNEI. The CDR3 is made up of 14 amino acids. CDR3 nucleotides: TGTGCCAGCAGTGGGACTAGCTCTCAAGAGACCCAGTACTTC. It is translated as CASSGTSSQETQYF.